Below, 30 T cell receptor beta chains from the same sample are listed, as sequenced in a study of identical twins. TCRdb recomputed calls from the 5' RACE reads with MiXCR, one row per CDR3 protein. The sample has 270,000 or so distinct CDR3 sequences; around 8% are singletons. The sample was also reused in another study, on yellow fever vaccine responses in identical twins.

Material for sequencing was CD8+ T cells sorted from blood. Source of these receptors: a woman younger than 30 in good health.

This clonotype has just a few counts. This chain links TRBV7-9 with TRBJ1-3; D is ambiguous. V was clipped by 5 bases and J by 0 bases, with 14 bases between them. The CDR3 runs 16 residues. Looked up from germline, CDR1 is SEHNR and CDR2 is FQNEAQ (reference sequence). CDR3 DNA sequence: TGTGCCAGCAGCCCCCCTGGAGGGAGCTCTGGAAACACCATATATTTT. Translated, it gives CASSPPGGSSGNTIYF.

This clonotype was picked up a small number of times. The V and J genes are TRBV15 and TRBJ2-1; 8 nucleotides agree with TRBD1. The germline V gene has CDR1 LNHNV and CDR2 YYDKDF (reference sequence). The ends lost 0 bases at V and 4 bases at J; junction bases unmatched: 11. This CDR3 has 18 amino acids. DNA for the CDR3: TGTGCCACCAGCAGAGATGAGGACAGGGTTTGGGCTTACAATGAGCAGTTCTTC. Its translation is CATSRDEDRVWAYNEQFF. Combining the CDR3 with reference TRBV15 and TRBJ2-1 gives the whole variable domain DAMVIQNPRYQVTQFGKPVTLSCSQTLNHNVMYWYQQKSSQAPKLLFHYYDKDFNNEADTPDNFQSRRPNTSFCFLDIRSPGLGDTAMYLCATSRDEDRVWAYNEQFFGPGTRLTVL.

This clonotype occurred a few times. The V and J genes are TRBV5-6 and TRBJ2-3; 10 nucleotides align to TRBD2. V was pared by 2 bases and J by 2 bases, with 8 bases of the junction left unmatched. The germline CDR1 and CDR2 sequences are SGHDT and YYEEEE. The CDR3 length is 17 residues. CDR3 region: CASSFLPSGGPTDTQYF. CDR3 sequence (DNA): TGTGCCAGCAGCTTCCTACCTAGCGGGGGACCCACAGATACGCAGTATTTT.

This chain uses TRBV9 with TRBJ2-3, with 8 positions matching TRBD2. CDR3 size: 14 residues. CDR1 and CDR2 (germline): SGDLS, YYNGEE. The J segment lost 3 bases and the V segment lost 2 bases, leaving 2 bases of the junction unmatched. The CDR3, as DNA: TGTGCCAGCAGCGTTAGCGGGGCAACAGATACGCAGTATTTT. Translated, it gives CASSVSGATDTQYF.

The chain carries TRBV28 and TRBJ2-7; either TRBD1 or TRBD2 may supply D (5 bases each). Germline V gene sequence: CDR1 MDHEN, CDR2 SYDVKM. The CDR3 runs 14 residues. V was pared by 3 bases and J by 0 bases, with 9 bases between. CDR3 region: CASSLRGFSYEQYF. For the CDR3, the DNA is TGTGCCAGCAGTTTGAGGGGATTCTCCTACGAGCAGTACTTC.

This clonotype was seen a few times. CDR3 DNA: TGTGCCAGCAGTTTATCAAGGACAGGAGGCGGGGAGCTGTTTTTT. As protein: CASSLSRTGGGELFF. The chain joins TRBV7-9 to TRBJ2-2, with 7 positions matching TRBD1. The CDR3 is 15 amino acids. Trimming removed 6 bases from V and 7 bases from J; junction bases left unmatched: 11. CDR1 SEHNR and CDR2 FQNEAQ come from the germline V gene (reference sequence).

The sample holds many counts of this clonotype. The chain links TRBV13 to TRBJ2-1; 8 nucleotides align to TRBD1. The V gene end was trimmed by 5 bases and the J gene end by 13 bases; junction bases not matched to a gene: 4. The CDR3 spans 11 residues. Germline assignment: CDR1 PRHDT and CDR2 FYEKMQ (reference sequence). The CDR3 reads CASSLDRGQFF. The CDR3 nucleotides are TGTGCCAGCAGCCTAGACAGGGGACAGTTCTTC.

The chain carries TRBV4-3 and TRBJ1-1; possibly TRBD1 for D (5 bases). V lost 1 base, J lost 4 bases, and 13 bases lay in between. The CDR3 is 15 amino acids. Germline V gene data show CDR1 as LGHNA and CDR2 as YSLEER. This CDR3 reads CASSQGPGTLTEAFF. CDR3 DNA sequence: TGCGCCAGCAGCCAAGGGCCGGGGACGCTCACTGAAGCTTTCTTT.

This clonotype was recorded many times. CDR3 region: CSARGVQAKETQYF. In DNA form, the CDR3 reads TGCAGTGCTAGGGGCGTACAGGCTAAAGAGACCCAGTACTTC. The J gene is TRBJ2-5, the V gene TRBV20-1, with D perhaps matching TRBD1 (5 bases). This CDR3 spans 14 amino acids. Germline CDR1 and CDR2: DFQATT and SNEGSKA (reference sequence). Trimming removed 3 bases from V and 3 bases from J, with 14 bases in between.

This clonotype appeared many times. The chain links TRBV6-2 or TRBV6-3 to TRBJ2-1; 10 positions agree with TRBD2. The J segment lost 1 base and the V segment lost 2 bases, leaving 5 bases of the junction unmatched. This CDR3 is built from 17 residues. CDR1 and CDR2 (germline): MNHEY, SVGEGT. Here the CDR3 DNA reads TGTGCCAGCAGTTACCAGAGCGGGAGGGCTTCCTACAATGAGCAGTTCTTC. Amino acids: CASSYQSGRASYNEQFF.

The chain is built from TRBV5-1 and TRBJ2-7, with D tentatively TRBD2 (5 bases). Trimming stripped 0 bases from V and 4 bases from J, with 14 bases between. Looked up from germline, CDR1 is SGHRS and CDR2 is YFSETQ. The CDR3 loop spans 15 amino acids. The CDR3 DNA is TGCGCCAGCAGCTTGGCCGAGAGGGTTCCTTACGAGCAGTACTTC. It yields the protein CASSLAERVPYEQYF.

This clonotype came up many times. The CDR3 here is CASSPTVNTEAFF. The CDR3 DNA sequence: TGTGCCAGCAGCCCTACAGTGAACACTGAAGCTTTCTTT. This rearrangement joins TRBV7-9 to TRBJ1-1; D is ambiguous. Trimming removed 5 bases from V and 0 bases from J, with 7 bases in between. Germline V gene lookup returns CDR1 SEHNR and CDR2 FQNEAQ (reference sequence). There are 13 residues in the CDR3.

This clonotype was detected a few times. This chain links TRBV4-3 with TRBJ2-3, with 12 bases fitting TRBD2. With 4 bases clipped from V and 5 bases from J, the junction kept 4 bases outside the gene matches. Germline CDR1 reads LGHNA; CDR2 reads YSLEER. The CDR3 extends over 15 amino acids. The CDR3 protein is CASSLGLAGLDTQYF. CDR3 DNA: TGCGCCAGCAGCCTCGGACTAGCGGGATTAGATACGCAGTATTTT.

This clonotype was picked up a small number of times. The chain couples TRBV11-1 to TRBJ2-7; D uncertain. V was pared by 5 bases and J by 5 bases, with 7 bases between. This CDR3 has 11 amino acids. Germline values: CDR1 SGHAT, CDR2 FQDESV (reference sequence). The CDR3 here is CASSHNNEQYF. CDR3 nucleotide sequence: TGTGCCAGCAGCCATAACAACGAGCAGTACTTC.

This clonotype appeared a few times. The chain combines TRBV27 with TRBJ2-1, with 7 bases identical to TRBD1. The ends lost 4 bases at V and 12 bases at J; junction bases unmatched: 3. This CDR3 comprises 11 residues. CDR1 and CDR2 (germline): MNHEY, SMNVEV (reference sequence). CDR3 sequence reads: CASSYRDRQFF. The CDR3 bases are TGTGCCAGCAGTTACCGGGACAGGCAGTTCTTC.

In its sample, this clonotype was seen a few times. The chain combines TRBV20-1 with TRBJ2-1, with 13 bases fitting TRBD2. This CDR3 has 13 residues. Germline V gives CDR1 DFQATT, CDR2 SNEGSKA (reference sequence). V lost 7 bases, J lost 9 bases, and 6 bases stayed unmatched. The CDR3 loop reads CSVRTSGSAEQFF. In DNA, the CDR3 is TGCAGTGTGCGGACTAGCGGGAGTGCTGAGCAGTTCTTC.

This clonotype occurred a few times. The CDR3 DNA reads TGTGCCAGCAAGGGACAGACGAACGAGCAGTACTTC. Its protein is CASKGQTNEQYF. The chain employs TRBV6-5 and TRBJ2-7, with 7 bases that match TRBD1. The J segment lost 5 bases and the V segment lost 7 bases, leaving 5 bases of the junction unmatched. Per germline, CDR1 MNHEY and CDR2 SVGAGI. The CDR3 is made up of 12 amino acids.

This clonotype has just a few counts. The chain employs TRBV4-1 and TRBJ1-1; D is unclear. The CDR3 has 14 residues. Trimming took 1 base from V and 3 from J, leaving 9 bases between them. Germline CDR1 MGHRA, CDR2 YSYEKL. CDR3 sequence reads: CASSQAWPDTEAFF. The CDR3, as DNA: TGCGCCAGCAGCCAAGCCTGGCCGGACACTGAAGCTTTCTTT.

This clonotype was seen more than once but under ten times. The rearrangement uses TRBV20-1 and TRBJ2-7; possible D gene TRBD2, 5 bases. Germline V gene lookup returns CDR1 DFQATT and CDR2 SNEGSKA (reference sequence). Trimming cost V 3 bases and J 0 bases, with 21 bases left between them. CDR3 size: 17 residues. The CDR3 DNA reads TGCAGTGCTAGGGACCGAGGGCTAGCCGTTGCCTCCTACGAGCAGTACTTC. This encodes CSARDRGLAVASYEQYF.

The chain is built from TRBV10-2 and TRBJ2-7; 9 nucleotides align to TRBD1. The CDR3 has 16 amino acids. V trimming: 3 bases; J trimming: 0 bases; junction bases outside the gene matches: 6. The V gene's germline CDR1 is WSHSY and CDR2 SAAADI. CDR3 DNA: TGCGCCAGCAGTGAAAGTGGGACAGGGAGCTCCTACGAGCAGTACTTC. Translating gives CASSESGTGSSYEQYF.

This clonotype was recorded a few times. The V call is TRBV3-1, the J call TRBJ2-2, with 7 bases matching TRBD2. In germline, CDR1 is LGHDT, CDR2 YNNKEL (reference sequence). Germline trimming cut 0 bases from V and 1 base from J; bases unmatched to any gene: 2. This CDR3 spans 16 amino acids. Here the CDR3 DNA reads TGTGCCAGCAGCCAAGAGGTAGCGGGGAACACCGGGGAGCTGTTTTTT. Protein product: CASSQEVAGNTGELFF.

This clonotype has a handful of counts. The J gene is TRBJ2-1, the V gene TRBV12-3 or TRBV12-4; 8 bases line up with TRBD2. The trim removed 8 bases at V and 6 bases at J, leaving 12 bases unmatched. The CDR3 length is 15 residues. The CDR3 DNA follows: TGTGCCAGCCTCCAGCGGGAGATAGTCCCCAATGAGCAGTTCTTC. Its translation is CASLQREIVPNEQFF.

At least ten counts were recorded for this clonotype. This sequence joins TRBV29-1 and TRBJ2-7; 8 bases match TRBD1. The CDR3 is 15 residues long. The germline CDR1 and CDR2 sequences are SQVTM and ANQGSEA. The V segment lost 0 bases and the J segment 3 bases; nucleotides outside the gene matches: 7. DNA of the CDR3: TGCAGCGTTGAAGACAAGGAACAGGGGGACTACGAGCAGTACTTC. Protein product: CSVEDKEQGDYEQYF.

This clonotype was detected only a few times. The V call is TRBV7-2, the J call TRBJ2-1; unclear D gene. This CDR3 has 12 residues. V lost 1 base, J lost 10 bases, and 8 bases lay in between. Per germline, CDR1 SGHTA and CDR2 FQGNSA. The CDR3, as DNA: TGTGCCAGCAGCTTAGACAGCTTGGAGCAGTTCTTC. It yields the protein CASSLDSLEQFF.

This clonotype was counted many times. The CDR3 loop is CASSLPTSASRTDTQYF. CDR3 nucleotide sequence: TGTGCCAGCAGCTTACCGACTAGCGCGTCGAGGACAGATACGCAGTATTTT. The chain links TRBV7-9 to TRBJ2-3, with TRBD2 matching 8 bases. The CDR3 spans 17 residues. V lost 2 bases, J lost 3 bases, and 10 bases stayed unmatched. CDR1 is SEHNR and CDR2 is FQNEAQ in the germline V gene (reference sequence).

V and J are TRBV20-1 and TRBJ2-1; D gene ambiguous. Trimming pared 4 bases from V and 5 bases from J, leaving 12 bases between. Germline values: CDR1 DFQATT, CDR2 SNEGSKA (reference sequence). The CDR3 spans 13 residues. CDR3: CSATPPINNEQFF. CDR3 bases: TGCAGTGCTACCCCCCCGATTAACAATGAGCAGTTCTTC.

This clonotype came up a few times. This rearrangement joins TRBV5-1 to TRBJ2-1, with TRBD2 matching over 7 bases. The CDR3 covers 12 residues. The germline V gene encodes CDR1 SGHRS and CDR2 YFSETQ. The V gene end was trimmed by 4 bases and the J gene end by 13 bases; junction bases not matched to a gene: 8. The DNA for the CDR3 is TGCGCCAGCAGCCGGGGTGGGGGACTACAGTTCTTC. It encodes CASSRGGGLQFF.

This clonotype has a count of ten or more. V and J are TRBV5-6 and TRBJ2-3; D is possibly TRBD2 (6 bases). Per germline, CDR1 SGHDT and CDR2 YYEEEE. This CDR3 is 17 amino acids long. V lost 2 bases and J 2 bases, leaving 18 bases between the germline ends. The CDR3 is CASSLRPGVDATDTQYF. As DNA, the CDR3 is TGTGCCAGCAGCTTACGCCCGGGAGTCGATGCCACAGATACGCAGTATTTT.

This clonotype was recorded at least ten times. The chain has TRBV24-1 and TRBJ2-3, with D uncertain. The CDR3 has 16 residues. CDR1 KGHDR and CDR2 SFDVKD come from the germline V gene. The V end was cut by 5 bases, the J end by 0 bases, with 14 bases between. Here the CDR3 reads CATSAIQQSSTDTQYF. The DNA for the CDR3 is TGTGCCACCAGTGCCATACAGCAGTCTAGCACAGATACGCAGTATTTT.

This chain uses TRBV20-1 with TRBJ1-6; D not certain. Trimming shortened V by 0 bases and J by 7 bases, and 13 bases separated the two germline ends. Germline V gene data show CDR1 as DFQATT and CDR2 as SNEGSKA (reference sequence). This CDR3 is 15 amino acids long. The CDR3 loop reads CSAREPPMGNSPLHF. CDR3 DNA sequence: TGCAGTGCTAGAGAGCCGCCAATGGGGAATTCACCCCTCCACTTT.